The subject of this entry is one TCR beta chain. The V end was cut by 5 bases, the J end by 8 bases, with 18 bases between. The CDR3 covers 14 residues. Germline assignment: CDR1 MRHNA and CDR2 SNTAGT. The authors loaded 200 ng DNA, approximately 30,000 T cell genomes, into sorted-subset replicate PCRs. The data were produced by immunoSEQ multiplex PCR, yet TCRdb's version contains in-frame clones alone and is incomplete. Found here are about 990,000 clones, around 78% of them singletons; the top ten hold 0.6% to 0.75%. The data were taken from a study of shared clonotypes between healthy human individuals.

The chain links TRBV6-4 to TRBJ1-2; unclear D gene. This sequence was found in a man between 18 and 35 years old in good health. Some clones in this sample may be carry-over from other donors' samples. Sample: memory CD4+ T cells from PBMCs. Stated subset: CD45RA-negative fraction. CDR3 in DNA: TGTGCCAGCAGTTCCCTGGGCCCTGTGTGGGGCTACACCTTC. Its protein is CASSSLGPVWGYTF.